This T cell receptor beta chain was observed in a study of blood T cell repertoires in COVID-19. As processed by the authors: From reference gene primer amplification, estimates of nucleated cell counts were derived. Data came from immunoSEQ multiplex PCR; TCRdb stores just in-frame clones and leaves some out. V and J calls and clone size are given by that table; D and trimming were obtained from the DNA. This table has tens of thousands of clones, 77% appearing once. This clone has just a few counts. Trimming stripped 1 base from V and 2 bases from J, with 14 bases between. Per the germline V gene, CDR1 is SGHTA and CDR2 is FQGNSA. The CDR3 runs 16 residues.

J is TRBJ2-5 and V is TRBV7-2, with D possibly being TRBD2 (5 bases). The source is a human donor in a cohort sampled during active COVID-19. The source material was peripheral blood. CDR3 in amino acids: CASSLVGAGLQETQYF. The DNA for the CDR3 is TGTGCCAGCAGCTTAGTCGGCGCGGGCCTTCAAGAGACCCAGTACTTC.